The text below deals with one TCR beta chain. V was shortened by 3 bases and J by 4 bases, with 16 bases between the two germline ends. CDR1 SGHRS and CDR2 YFSETQ come from the germline V gene. The CDR3 is made up of 15 amino acids. A J-beta primer mix and a sample-barcoded 5' primer were used in a second PCR of about 6 to 12 cycles. From the 5' RACE reads, TCRdb called clonotypes with MiXCR, one entry per CDR3 protein. This table has about 1.1 million distinct CDR3 sequences, 35% to 40% appearing once. The sample comes from a study of blood T cells in healthy people across ages. The sample consisted of blood. This TCR was sampled from a man between 18 and 35 years old in good health. The rearrangement links TRBV5-1 to TRBJ1-1; weak D call: TRBD1 (6 bases). Here the CDR3 DNA reads TGCGCCAGCAGCTCCTCGGCAGGGGAGGGCACTGAAGCTTTCTTT. Amino acid sequence: CASSSSAGEGTEAFF.